The 19 T cell receptor beta chains reported below all come from one sample, sequenced in a study of early stage breast cancer tumors. Using immunoSEQ multiplex PCR, the repertoire was profiled, and TCRdb retains in-frame clones only, with some absent. The sample yields about 29,000 clones, roughly four fifths seen once. The sample taken for sequencing was blood. The source of these receptors is a person in their fifties with breast cancer.

J is TRBJ1-1 and V is TRBV23-1, with D possibly TRBD1 on 6 matching bases. TRBV23-1 qualifies as an ORF whose function is uncertain. Between the trimmed V and J ends, which lost 3 bases and 2 bases, there was a span of 10 bases. The CDR3 totals 14 residues. This CDR3 is CASSQQGFNTEAFF. DNA for the CDR3: TGCGCCAGCAGTCAGCAGGGGTTTAACACTGAAGCTTTCTTT.

The J gene is TRBJ1-2, the V gene TRBV21-1; the tabulated D call, TRBD1, remains unverified against the DNA. TRBV21-1 is reported as a pseudogene. The CDR3 runs to 15 residues. Written as DNA, the CDR3 is TGTGCCAGCAGCAAACCCCGACAGGGGATCGGCGGCTACACCTTC. As protein: CASSKPRQGIGGYTF.

V usage is TRBV7-8 and J usage is TRBJ1-5; D perhaps matches TRBD1 (5 bases). Deletions cut 0 bases from V and 6 bases from J, with 9 bases between. CDR3 length: 14 amino acids. Germline V CDR1 and CDR2: SGHVS, FQNEAQ. The CDR3 DNA follows: TGTGCCAGCAGCTTAGCCGGGACTGGTCAGCCCCAGCATTTT. Its translation: CASSLAGTGQPQHF. Complete variable domain (other parts from reference TRBV7-8 and TRBJ1-5): GAGVSQSPRYKVAKRGQDVALRCDPISGHVSLFWYQQALGQGPEFLTYFQNEAQLDKSGLPSDRFFAERPEGSVSTLKIQRTQQEDSAVYLCASSLAGTGQPQHFGDGTRLSIL.

The chain employs TRBV19 and TRBJ1-2; D is possibly TRBD1 (6 bases). Between the trimmed V and J ends, which lost 3 bases and 8 bases, there was a span of 13 bases. The germline CDR1 and CDR2 sequences are LNHDA and SQIVND (reference sequence). The CDR3 contains 13 residues. The CDR3 spells CASSIAGEWGYTF. CDR3 DNA sequence: TGTGCCAGTAGTATCGCAGGGGAATGGGGCTACACCTTC. Full variable domain (remainder filled in from reference TRBV19 and TRBJ1-2): DGGITQSPKYLFRKEGQNVTLSCEQNLNHDAMYWYRQDPGQGLRLIYYSQIVNDFQKGDIAEGYSVSREKKESFPLTVTSAQKNPTAFYLCASSIAGEWGYTFGSGTRLTVV.

The chain uses TRBV4-1 and TRBJ2-1, with a tentative D call TRBD2 (7 bases). The CDR3 has 17 amino acids. V lost 4 bases and J lost 5, with 21 bases in between. CDR1 is MGHRA and CDR2 is YSYEKL in the germline V gene. The chain's CDR3 is CASSLLPRGGQHNEQFF. DNA of the CDR3: TGCGCCAGCAGCCTCCTCCCTAGGGGGGGACAACACAATGAGCAGTTCTTC.

This rearrangement joins TRBV30 to TRBJ2-5; TRBD1 might be the D (5 bases). Between the trimmed V and J ends, which lost 2 bases and 0 bases, there was a span of 10 bases. The CDR3 runs 14 residues. CDR1 and CDR2 from the germline V gene are GTSNPN and SVGIG (reference sequence). The CDR3 spells CAWSRGGNQETQYF. CDR3 nucleotides: TGTGCCTGGAGTAGGGGCGGAAACCAAGAGACCCAGTACTTC.

The chain joins TRBV28 to TRBJ2-2; 7 bases line up with TRBD2. V was clipped by 7 bases and J by 0 bases; unmatched bases: 5. CDR1 and CDR2 from the germline V gene are MDHEN and SYDVKM. The length of the CDR3 is 15 residues. CDR3 in DNA: TGTGCCAGCATCACCGGGGGGACGAACACCGGGGAGCTGTTTTTT. It codes for CASITGGTNTGELFF.

In this sample, this clone turned up once. The chain employs TRBV6-1 and TRBJ2-1, with TRBD2 matching 9 bases. The CDR3 extends over 15 amino acids. The V segment lost 8 bases and the J segment 0 bases; nucleotides outside the gene matches: 5. CDR1 MNHNS and CDR2 SASEGT come from the germline V gene. The CDR3 DNA sequence: TGTGCCAGCTTCCCGCGGGGGGGCTCCTACAATGAGCAGTTCTTC. Protein product: CASFPRGGSYNEQFF.

This clone came up once. The J gene is TRBJ2-1, the V gene TRBV19, with D perhaps assigned TRBD1 or TRBD2 (6 bases each). CDR1 LNHDA and CDR2 SQIVND come from the germline V gene (reference sequence). Between the trimmed V and J ends, which lost 7 bases and 0 bases, there was a span of 16 bases. This CDR3 has 16 residues. CDR3: CASMRGGGGSYNEQFF. The CDR3 DNA follows: TGTGCCAGTATGCGCGGAGGGGGAGGCTCCTACAATGAGCAGTTCTTC.

CDR3 DNA: TGCGCCAGCAGTGAGTCCGGCGGGTCCTACGAGCAGTACTTC. Translation: CASSESGGSYEQYF. V gene TRBV10-1 combines with J gene TRBJ2-7, with D possibly matching TRBD2 (5 bases). Germline CDR1 and CDR2: WNHNN and SYGVQD (reference sequence). CDR3 length: 14 residues. V lost 0 bases and J 1 base, leaving 7 bases between the germline ends.

The chain recombines TRBV7-6 with TRBJ2-1; 10 bases are shared with TRBD2. CDR3 length: 14 amino acids. Trimming cost V 5 bases and J 8 bases; bases outside gene matches: 6. CDR1 SGHVS and CDR2 FNYEAQ come from the germline V gene. CDR3 bases: TGTGCCAGCAGCCCCGTAGCGGGAGGCGATGAGCAGTTCTTC. It translates to CASSPVAGGDEQFF.

This chain connects TRBV5-5 to TRBJ1-2; D gene ambiguous. The CDR3 is made up of 13 amino acids. CDR1 and CDR2 (germline): SGHKS, YYEKEE (reference sequence). Between the trimmed V and J ends, which lost 3 bases and 6 bases, there was a span of 12 bases. This CDR3 is CASSSGRADGYTF. The CDR3 DNA reads TGTGCCAGCAGCTCTGGGAGGGCTGATGGCTACACCTTC.

This rearrangement joins TRBV7-6 to TRBJ1-1, with D hard to call. The germline V gene has CDR1 SGHVS and CDR2 FNYEAQ. Between the trimmed V and J ends, which lost 4 bases and 1 base, there was a span of 7 bases. The CDR3 extends over 13 amino acids. The CDR3: CASSSYRNTEAFF. The CDR3 DNA reads TGTGCCAGCAGCTCATACAGGAACACTGAAGCTTTCTTT.

This chain joins TRBV28 and TRBJ1-2; D is ambiguous. The CDR3 consists of 13 residues. Trimming removed 2 bases from V and 2 bases from J, with 6 bases in between. Germline CDR1 and CDR2: MDHEN and SYDVKM. Here the CDR3 reads CASSLKGNYGYTF. The CDR3 bases are TGTGCCAGCAGTTTAAAAGGAAACTATGGCTACACCTTC.

This chain joins TRBV7-9 and TRBJ1-1; D is undetermined. Germline CDR1 SEHNR, CDR2 FQNEAQ (reference sequence). V was clipped by 1 base and J by 11 bases, with 17 bases between them. The CDR3 length is 14 residues. CDR3 residues: CASSLGKGMGSAFF. In DNA form, the CDR3 reads TGTGCCAGCAGCTTAGGAAAAGGGATGGGTTCGGCTTTCTTT.

This clone is medium-sized by share. The chain carries TRBV5-4 and TRBJ1-1; no clear D. V dropped 2 bases and J dropped 3 bases, with 8 bases sitting between them. Germline assignment: CDR1 SGHNT and CDR2 YYREEE (reference sequence). This CDR3 has 13 residues. The CDR3 DNA sequence: TGTGCCAGCAGCTTTGGGGAGGACACTGAAGCTTTCTTT. Translation gives CASSFGEDTEAFF.

The chain couples TRBV7-8 to TRBJ2-7, with D perhaps matching TRBD2 (5 bases). CDR3 length equals 12 residues. CDR1 and CDR2 from the germline V gene are SGHVS and FQNEAQ. V gave up 3 bases and J gave up 6 bases, with 9 bases separating them. The CDR3 region has the DNA TGTGCCAGCAGCTTCCGGGATCGCGAGCAGTACTTC. Protein: CASSFRDREQYF.

V gene TRBV7-9 combines with J gene TRBJ1-6; D unclear. The CDR3 has 17 amino acids. V was cut by 2 bases and J by 0 bases, with 11 bases left in between. Per the germline V gene, CDR1 is SEHNR and CDR2 is FQNEAQ (reference sequence). Here the CDR3 reads CASSLRPQSSYNSPLHF. CDR3 DNA: TGTGCCAGCAGCTTACGTCCCCAGAGCTCCTATAATTCACCCCTCCACTTT.

V is TRBV9 and J is TRBJ2-3; TRBD1 matches 9 bases. Germline V gene data show CDR1 as SGDLS and CDR2 as YYNGEE. The CDR3 length is 16 residues. V lost 0 bases to trimming and J lost 4 bases; unmatched junction nucleotides: 6. The CDR3 region has the DNA TGTGCCAGCAGCGTAGTTGGGACAGGGCTTTCAGATACGCAGTATTTT. Its protein is CASSVVGTGLSDTQYF.